The 27 T cell receptor beta chains listed next were all sequenced from one sample in a study of shared T cell receptors in the human thymus. The assay was immunoSEQ multiplex PCR, and TCRdb's table has in-frame clones only and misses some. The sample holds just under 550,000 clones; around 82% are singletons and the top ten take more than 0.01%. A further study also used this sample, focusing on human thymus T cells.

The sequenced sample consisted of thymocytes. The receptors shown here come from a boy under two years old with a congenital heart defect.

The chain combines TRBV27 with TRBJ2-5; D gene unclear. This CDR3 comprises 11 residues. Trimming took off 1 base at V and 7 bases at J, with 4 bases between the two ends. CDR1 MNHEY and CDR2 SMNVEV come from the germline V gene (reference sequence). The CDR3 nucleotides are TGTGCCAGCAGTTTATACGGGACCCAGTACTTC. The encoded protein is CASSLYGTQYF.

The rearrangement uses TRBV7-2 and TRBJ2-7; tentative D call: TRBD1 (8 bases). Per the germline V gene, CDR1 is SGHTA and CDR2 is FQGNSA. This CDR3 has 17 residues. Between the trimmed V and J ends, which lost 3 bases and 0 bases, there was a span of 18 bases. DNA for the CDR3: TGTGCCAGCAGCTTGGGACGGGGGGACAGGAGCTCCTACGAGCAGTACTTC. Translating gives CASSLGRGDRSSYEQYF.

The chain couples TRBV5-8 to TRBJ2-7; 7 bases fit TRBD1. V gave up 0 bases and J gave up 2 bases; unmatched junction bases: 14. CDR1 is SGHTS and CDR2 is YDEGEE in the germline V gene. The CDR3 loop spans 18 amino acids. The CDR3 DNA sequence: TGTGCCAGCAGCTTGGAAGCCCGGGACAGCGGTCGGACCTACGAGCAGTACTTC. It is translated as CASSLEARDSGRTYEQYF.

This clone was observed a handful of times. The chain employs TRBV25-1 and TRBJ2-5; weak D call: TRBD2 (7 bases). Trimming removed 7 bases from V and 5 bases from J, with 26 bases in between. The CDR3 length is 17 residues. The germline CDR1 and CDR2 sequences are MGHDK and SYGVNS. The CDR3: CASTQEGEGPRRETQYF. CDR3 sequence (DNA): TGTGCCAGCACTCAGGAGGGGGAGGGACCCCGTCGGGAGACCCAGTACTTC. Filled out from reference TRBV25-1 and TRBJ2-5, the complete variable domain reads EADIYQTPRYLVIGTGKKITLECSQTMGHDKMYWYQQDPGMELHLIHYSYGVNSTEKGDLSSESTVSRIRTEHFPLTLESARPSHTSQYLCASTQEGEGPRRETQYFGPGTRLLVL.

The chain recombines TRBV6-5 with TRBJ2-3; TRBD1 matches 8 bases. The CDR3 has 15 amino acids. The germline V gene encodes CDR1 MNHEY and CDR2 SVGAGI. J was trimmed by 1 base and V by 6 bases; bases with no gene match: 6. The CDR3 region is CASSHGQGRTDTQYF. The CDR3 bases are TGTGCCAGCAGCCACGGACAGGGCCGCACAGATACGCAGTATTTT.

V gene TRBV18 combines with J gene TRBJ2-3; TRBD1 matches at 9 bases. The CDR3 has 17 amino acids. V lost 3 bases, J lost 5 bases, and 12 bases stayed unmatched. Germline V gives CDR1 KGHSH, CDR2 LQKENI. For the CDR3, the DNA is TGTGCCAGCTCACCTCTCCCGGGACAGGGAGGGGGAGATACGCAGTATTTT. This encodes CASSPLPGQGGGDTQYF.

The chain employs TRBV13 and TRBJ2-5; D is unclear. This CDR3 comprises 13 residues. Germline CDR1 PRHDT, CDR2 FYEKMQ (reference sequence). Trimming shortened V by 5 bases and J by 2 bases, and 9 bases separated the two germline ends. CDR3 DNA: TGTGCCAGCAGCCCGGTTGCTCAAGAGACCCAGTACTTC. This encodes CASSPVAQETQYF.

The chain has TRBV4-2 and TRBJ2-3, with 9 nucleotides matching TRBD1. This CDR3 region has 17 residues. The junction had 6 bases not matched to a gene; V was cut back by 0 bases and J by 2 bases. The germline gives CDR1 LGHNA, CDR2 YNFKEQ. CDR3 DNA sequence: TGTGCCAGCAGCCAAGAGGGACAGGGAGGACTCACAGATACGCAGTATTTT. Residues: CASSQEGQGGLTDTQYF.

The sample holds a few counts of this clone. V gene TRBV28 combines with J gene TRBJ1-3, with 7 bases lining up with TRBD1. The germline CDR1 and CDR2 sequences are MDHEN and SYDVKM. V lost 6 bases to trimming and J lost 8 bases; unmatched junction nucleotides: 16. The CDR3 runs to 16 residues. The CDR3 DNA reads TGTGCCAGCAGGAAACCCCCCGGGACAGCTCCCCACACCATATATTTT. Translated, it gives CASRKPPGTAPHTIYF.

The rearrangement links TRBV6-5 to TRBJ2-7, with TRBD2 identical over 8 bases. Germline V gene lookup returns CDR1 MNHEY and CDR2 SVGAGI. The length of the CDR3 is 16 residues. The J segment lost 4 bases and the V segment lost 2 bases, leaving 10 bases of the junction unmatched. The CDR3 nucleotides read TGTGCCAGCAGTTACCCCACCGCCGGGGGGGCATACGAGCAGTACTTC. The encoded protein is CASSYPTAGGAYEQYF.

The V call is TRBV27, the J call TRBJ1-2; TRBD1 is a possible D gene (5 bases). Trimming stripped 5 bases from V and 3 bases from J, with 13 bases between. From germline, CDR1 is MNHEY and CDR2 SMNVEV (reference sequence). The CDR3 totals 14 residues. The CDR3 spells CASSPYRKDYGYTF. For the CDR3, the DNA is TGTGCCAGCAGTCCATACAGGAAAGACTATGGCTACACCTTC.

This chain links TRBV2 with TRBJ1-2, with 7 bases that match TRBD1. Germline lookup yields CDR1 SNHLY and CDR2 FYNNEI. The CDR3 contains 12 residues. Trimming cost V 10 bases and J 5 bases; bases outside gene matches: 7. The CDR3 is CAIQGVKYGYTF. For the CDR3, the DNA is TGTGCCATCCAGGGGGTTAAGTATGGCTACACCTTC.

The chain uses TRBV6-1 and TRBJ2-7; 9 bases align to TRBD2. J gave up 2 bases and V 10 bases, and 9 bases lay outside the gene matches. CDR1 is MNHNS and CDR2 is SASEGT in the germline V gene. The CDR3 has 14 amino acids. In DNA form, the CDR3 reads TGTGCCACAACAATAGCGGGGGCCGCCTACGAGCAGTACTTC. Its translation: CATTIAGAAYEQYF.

The V and J genes are TRBV27 and TRBJ1-5; no firm D call. From germline, CDR1 is MNHEY and CDR2 SMNVEV (reference sequence). The CDR3 consists of 14 residues. With 4 bases removed from V and 0 bases from J, the gap between germline ends came to 7 bases. This CDR3 reads CASSSGYSNQPQHF. In DNA, the CDR3 is TGTGCCAGCAGTTCGGGATATAGCAATCAGCCCCAGCATTTT.

The V and J genes are TRBV2 and TRBJ1-1; 7 bases align to TRBD1. The V gene end was trimmed by 5 bases and the J gene end by 1 base; junction bases not matched to a gene: 4. The CDR3 extends over 14 amino acids. Germline loops: CDR1 SNHLY, CDR2 FYNNEI. The CDR3: CASSSGTANTEAFF. As DNA, the CDR3 is TGTGCCAGCAGTTCGGGGACAGCGAACACTGAAGCTTTCTTT. Complete variable domain (other parts from reference TRBV2 and TRBJ1-1): EPEVTQTPSHQVTQMGQEVILRCVPISNHLYFYWYRQILGQKVEFLVSFYNNEISEKSEIFDDQFSVERPDGSNFTLKIRSTKLEDSAMYFCASSSGTANTEAFFGQGTRLTVV.

The chain couples TRBV18 to TRBJ1-3; TRBD1 matches 8 bases. The V and J ends lost 3 bases and 4 bases, in that order; junction bases with no gene match: 5. Looked up from germline, CDR1 is KGHSH and CDR2 is LQKENI. This CDR3 has 15 amino acids. The CDR3, as DNA: TGTGCCAGCTCACCCCCCCGGACAGGGGGAAACACCATATATTTT. Its translation is CASSPPRTGGNTIYF.

The chain uses TRBV7-3 and TRBJ2-3; D possibly corresponds to TRBD2 (5 bases). Germline loops: CDR1 SGHTA, CDR2 FQGTGA. CDR3 length equals 16 residues. V was trimmed by 1 base and J by 0 bases, leaving 11 bases between them. The CDR3, as DNA: TGTGCCAGCAGCTTAAGGAGAAGAGGGAGCACAGATACGCAGTATTTT. Translation gives CASSLRRRGSTDTQYF.

The rearrangement uses TRBV5-4 and TRBJ2-1; 9 nucleotides align to TRBD2. The junction had 7 bases not matched to a gene; V was cut back by 9 bases and J by 0 bases. There are 15 residues in the CDR3. In germline, CDR1 is SGHNT, CDR2 YYREEE (reference sequence). The CDR3 reads CAISTSGPSYNEQFF. CDR3 coding DNA: TGTGCCATTTCGACTAGCGGACCCTCCTACAATGAGCAGTTCTTC.

This clone was found a few times. V gene TRBV5-4 combines with J gene TRBJ2-1, with TRBD1 matching 8 bases. The J segment lost 7 bases and the V segment lost 0 bases, leaving 3 bases of the junction unmatched. The CDR3 is 14 amino acids. CDR1 is SGHNT and CDR2 is YYREEE in the germline V gene (reference sequence). The CDR3 bases are TGTGCCAGCAGCTTGGGGGGACAGGTGAATGAGCAGTTCTTC. Encoded protein: CASSLGGQVNEQFF.

This sequence joins TRBV19 and TRBJ2-1; the match to TRBD2 covers 14 bases. V dropped 4 bases and J dropped 3; count of bases not matched to a gene: 5. Germline lookup yields CDR1 LNHDA and CDR2 SQIVND (reference sequence). CDR3 length: 17 amino acids. The CDR3 DNA reads TGTGCCAGTAGTAGGGGACTAGCGGGAGAGTGCTACAATGAGCAGTTCTTC. Its protein is CASSRGLAGECYNEQFF.

The rearrangement uses TRBV5-1 and TRBJ2-7; 9 nucleotides agree with TRBD2. The CDR3 loop spans 16 amino acids. Germline trimming cut 4 bases from V and 4 bases from J; bases unmatched to any gene: 12. Germline loops: CDR1 SGHRS, CDR2 YFSETQ. The CDR3 loop reads CASSPGDGSGGYEQYF. The CDR3 nucleotides are TGCGCCAGCAGCCCCGGAGATGGTAGCGGGGGATACGAGCAGTACTTC.

The CDR3 coding sequence is TGTGCCAGCAGCTTGGATCGGGGGGCGGATGAAAAACTGTTTTTT. Its protein product is CASSLDRGADEKLFF. The rearrangement uses TRBV5-6 and TRBJ1-4; possible D gene TRBD1, 6 bases. The CDR3 is made up of 15 amino acids. Trimming stripped 0 bases from V and 6 bases from J, with 12 bases between. CDR1 and CDR2 (germline): SGHDT, YYEEEE.

The V and J genes are TRBV27 and TRBJ1-1; TRBD1 matches at 8 bases. Per the germline V gene, CDR1 is MNHEY and CDR2 is SMNVEV (reference sequence). The CDR3 has 17 amino acids. After removal of 2 bases from V and 0 bases from J, the junction contained 8 bases not matched to a gene. The CDR3 loop is CASSLRWTGTMNTEAFF. Written as DNA, the CDR3 is TGTGCCAGCAGTTTAAGATGGACAGGGACCATGAACACTGAAGCTTTCTTT.

This chain connects TRBV4-1 to TRBJ2-7; 7 bases fit TRBD1. The germline CDR1 and CDR2 sequences are MGHRA and YSYEKL. V shed 0 bases and J 6 bases; nucleotides not matched to a gene: 17. There are 18 residues in the CDR3. CDR3 nucleotide sequence: TGCGCCAGCAGCCAAGACCTACTTCCCTTCCCAGGGGGAAGCGAGCAGTACTTC. Amino acids: CASSQDLLPFPGGSEQYF.

This chain uses TRBV28 with TRBJ1-5; D not resolved. Between the trimmed V and J ends, which lost 6 bases and 2 bases, there was a span of 17 bases. Germline assignment: CDR1 MDHEN and CDR2 SYDVKM. The CDR3 is 16 amino acids. This CDR3 is CASSDGNGRGNQPQHF. CDR3 in DNA: TGTGCCAGCAGCGACGGGAACGGCAGAGGCAATCAGCCCCAGCATTTT.

As for this clone: Other DNA sequences from this sample encode an identical CDR3 as well. The chain has TRBV18 and TRBJ2-3, with TRBD2 matching over 7 bases. Germline assignment: CDR1 KGHSH and CDR2 LQKENI. This CDR3 comprises 14 residues. V dropped 3 bases and J dropped 5; count of bases not matched to a gene: 5. The DNA for the CDR3 is TGTGCCAGCTCACCCTCTGGACTAGGAGATACGCAGTATTTT. Its protein product is CASSPSGLGDTQYF.

The V and J genes are TRBV10-1 and TRBJ2-2; weak D call: TRBD2 (5 bases). V lost 3 bases and J lost 4, with 18 bases in between. The CDR3 sequence is 17 residues long. Looked up from germline, CDR1 is WNHNN and CDR2 is SYGVQD (reference sequence). The CDR3 DNA reads as TGCGCCAGCAGTGATCTAGCTGACTCCTATCCCACCGGGGAGCTGTTTTTT. Translating it yields CASSDLADSYPTGELFF.